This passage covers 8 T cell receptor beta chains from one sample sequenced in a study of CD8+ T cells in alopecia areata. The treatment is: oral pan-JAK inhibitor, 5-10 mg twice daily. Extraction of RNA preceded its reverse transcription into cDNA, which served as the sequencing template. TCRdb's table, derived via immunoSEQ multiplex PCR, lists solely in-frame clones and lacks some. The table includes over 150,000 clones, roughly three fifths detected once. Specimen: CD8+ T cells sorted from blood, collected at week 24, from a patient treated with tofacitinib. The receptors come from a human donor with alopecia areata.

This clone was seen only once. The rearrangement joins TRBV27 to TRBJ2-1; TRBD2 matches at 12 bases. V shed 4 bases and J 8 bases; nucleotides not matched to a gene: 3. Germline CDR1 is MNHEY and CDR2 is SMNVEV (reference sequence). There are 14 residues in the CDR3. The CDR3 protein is CASSSSGGAYEQFF. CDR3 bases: TGTGCCAGCAGTTCTAGCGGGGGGGCCTATGAGCAGTTCTTC.

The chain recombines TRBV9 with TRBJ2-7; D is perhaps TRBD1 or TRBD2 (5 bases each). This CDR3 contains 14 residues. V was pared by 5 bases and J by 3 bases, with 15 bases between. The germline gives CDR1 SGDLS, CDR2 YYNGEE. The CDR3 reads CASSAGTGFYEQYF. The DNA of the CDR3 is TGTGCCAGCAGTGCCGGGACCGGATTCTACGAGCAGTACTTC.

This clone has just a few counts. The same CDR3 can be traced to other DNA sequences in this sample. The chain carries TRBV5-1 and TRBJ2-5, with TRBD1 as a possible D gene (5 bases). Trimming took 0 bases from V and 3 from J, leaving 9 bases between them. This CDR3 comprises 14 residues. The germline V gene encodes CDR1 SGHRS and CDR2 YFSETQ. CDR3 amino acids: CASSLVRGEETQYF. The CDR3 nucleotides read TGCGCCAGCAGCTTGGTAAGGGGCGAAGAGACCCAGTACTTC.

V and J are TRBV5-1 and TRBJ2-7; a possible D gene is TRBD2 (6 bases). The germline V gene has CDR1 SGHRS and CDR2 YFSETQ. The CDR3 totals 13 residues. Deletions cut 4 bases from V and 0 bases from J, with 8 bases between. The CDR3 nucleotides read TGCGCCAGCAGCAGGAGGGACTCCTACGAGCAGTACTTC. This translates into CASSRRDSYEQYF.

Written as DNA, the CDR3 is TGCGCCAGCAGCTACATGGACACTGGGGAGACTGAAGCTTTCTTT. Amino acid sequence: CASSYMDTGETEAFF. The gene calls are TRBV5-1 and TRBJ1-1; weak D call: TRBD1 (5 bases). The CDR3 is made up of 15 amino acids. V shed 3 bases and J shed 5 bases, with 17 bases lying between them. The V gene's germline CDR1 is SGHRS and CDR2 YFSETQ. Full variable domain (remainder filled in from reference TRBV5-1 and TRBJ1-1): KAGVTQTPRYLIKTRGQQVTLSCSPISGHRSVSWYQQTPGQGLQFLFEYFSETQRNKGNFPGRFSGRQFSNSRSEMNVSTLELGDSALYLCASSYMDTGETEAFFGQGTRLTVV.

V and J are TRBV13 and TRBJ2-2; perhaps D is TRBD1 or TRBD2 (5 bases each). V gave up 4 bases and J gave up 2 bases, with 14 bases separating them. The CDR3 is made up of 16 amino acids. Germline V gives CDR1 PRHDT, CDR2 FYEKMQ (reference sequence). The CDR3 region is CASSSPGTDNTGELFF. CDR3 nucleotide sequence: TGTGCCAGCAGCTCACCCGGGACGGATAACACCGGGGAGCTGTTTTTT.

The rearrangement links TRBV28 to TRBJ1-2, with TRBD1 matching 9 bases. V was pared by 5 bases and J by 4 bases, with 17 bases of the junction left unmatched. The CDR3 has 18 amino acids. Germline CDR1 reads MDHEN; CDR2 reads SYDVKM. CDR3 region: CASSPNIPWDRESYGYTF. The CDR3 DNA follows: TGTGCCAGCAGTCCAAATATCCCGTGGGACAGGGAGAGCTATGGCTACACCTTC.

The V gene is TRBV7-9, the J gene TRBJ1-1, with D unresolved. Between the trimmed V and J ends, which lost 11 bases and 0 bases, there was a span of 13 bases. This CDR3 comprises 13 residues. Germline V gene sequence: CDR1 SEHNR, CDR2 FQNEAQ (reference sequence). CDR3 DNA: TGTGCCTCACGGGGAGACATGAACACTGAAGCTTTCTTT. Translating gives CASRGDMNTEAFF. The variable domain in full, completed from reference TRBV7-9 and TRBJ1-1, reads DTGVSQNPRHKITKRGQNVTFRCDPISEHNRLYWYRQTLGQGPEFLTYFQNEAQLEKSRLLSDRFSAERPKGSFSTLEIQRTEQGDSAMYLCASRGDMNTEAFFGQGTRLTVV.